The 27 T cell receptor beta chains below all came from one sample that was sequenced in a study of blood T cell repertoires in COVID-19. The protocol was immunoSEQ multiplex PCR, while the TCRdb copy is restricted to in-frame clones and leaves out a portion. This sample has about 69,000 clones; over 70% occur once, and the top ten carry about 15%. The sample taken for sequencing was peripheral blood. These TCRs come from a man aged 60 to 69 with acute or convalescent COVID-19.

There are a few counts of this clone. This rearrangement joins TRBV7-9 to TRBJ1-4; 9 nucleotides align to TRBD1. This CDR3 is 16 amino acids long. Germline V gives CDR1 SEHNR, CDR2 FQNEAQ (reference sequence). V was pared by 2 bases and J by 7 bases, with 8 bases of the junction left unmatched. The CDR3 here is CASSLQQGARSEKLFF. The CDR3 DNA reads as TGTGCCAGCAGCTTACAACAGGGGGCCCGGAGTGAAAAACTGTTTTTT.

The chain combines TRBV18 with TRBJ2-7; maybe TRBD1 (8 bases). Deletions cut 2 bases from V and 5 bases from J, with 31 bases between. The CDR3 is 20 residues long. The germline V gene has CDR1 KGHSH and CDR2 LQKENI. The CDR3 sequence is CASSPDWTGRGSSAGDEQYF. The CDR3 DNA sequence: TGTGCCAGCTCACCAGATTGGACAGGGAGGGGATCGAGCGCGGGGGACGAGCAGTACTTC.

The J gene is TRBJ2-1, the V gene TRBV5-1; TRBD1 matches at 8 bases. The CDR3 contains 12 residues. The J segment lost 9 bases and the V segment lost 5 bases, leaving 4 bases of the junction unmatched. In germline, CDR1 is SGHRS, CDR2 YFSETQ. CDR3: CASRTTGVEQFF. In nucleotides, the CDR3 is TGCGCCAGCAGAACGACAGGGGTTGAGCAGTTCTTC.

V is TRBV5-1 and J is TRBJ1-1; a weak D match, TRBD1 (5 bases). Germline V gene sequence: CDR1 SGHRS, CDR2 YFSETQ. Trimming left V 5 bases short and J 3 bases short, with 11 bases between. The CDR3 runs 13 residues. CDR3 nucleotide sequence: TGCGCCAGCAGTTACTCGGGGGACACTGAAGCTTTCTTT. Translation gives CASSYSGDTEAFF.

This clone was counted once. The chain is built from TRBV7-9 and TRBJ2-3; no definite D call. Trimming shortened V by 0 bases and J by 8 bases, and 15 bases separated the two germline ends. The length of the CDR3 is 15 residues. Per germline, CDR1 SEHNR and CDR2 FQNEAQ (reference sequence). The CDR3 region has the DNA TGTGCCAGCAGCTTAGCACGTAGACACTCCGTTACGCAGTATTTT. Its translation is CASSLARRHSVTQYF.

This rearrangement joins TRBV6-2 or TRBV6-3 to TRBJ1-4; no reliable D call. Germline V CDR1 and CDR2: MNHEY, SVGEGT. This CDR3 comprises 14 residues. V was cut by 2 bases and J by 7 bases, with 11 bases left in between. The CDR3 nucleotides read TGTGCCAGCAGTTACGAGCTTCGGGTTGAAAAACTGTTTTTT. This encodes CASSYELRVEKLFF.

V gene TRBV2 combines with J gene TRBJ2-7, with a possible D match to TRBD1 (6 bases). Trimming took off 4 bases at V and 5 bases at J, with 15 bases between the two ends. Germline V CDR1 and CDR2: SNHLY, FYNNEI. The CDR3 contains 14 residues. CDR3 in amino acids: CASSVGTKADEQYF. For the CDR3, the DNA is TGTGCCAGCAGTGTGGGGACAAAGGCGGACGAGCAGTACTTC.

The V gene is TRBV12-3 or TRBV12-4, the J gene TRBJ1-2, with a tentative D call TRBD1 (5 bases). Trimming took 5 bases from V and 5 from J, leaving 6 bases between them. This CDR3 has 11 amino acids. CDR3 nucleotide sequence: TGTGCCAGCAGTCGACAGTATGGCTACACCTTC. As protein: CASSRQYGYTF.

The CDR3 nucleotides read TGTGCCTGGAGTGTCCCAGGGCATGGTCAGCCCCAGCATTTT. Translated: CAWSVPGHGQPQHF. J is TRBJ1-5 and V is TRBV30; weak D call: TRBD1 (5 bases). This CDR3 has 14 residues. CDR1 is GTSNPN and CDR2 is SVGIG in the germline V gene (reference sequence). Deletions cut 0 bases from V and 6 bases from J, with 12 bases between. Full variable domain (outside the CDR3, taken from reference TRBV30 and TRBJ1-5): SQTIHQWPATLVQPVGSPLSLECTVEGTSNPNLYWYRQAAGRGLQLLFYSVGIGQISSEVPQNLSASRPQDRQFILSSKKLLLSDSGFYLCAWSVPGHGQPQHFGDGTRLSIL.

This sequence joins TRBV7-6 and TRBJ1-3; D possibly corresponds to TRBD1 (5 bases). The CDR3 has 17 residues. With 0 bases removed from V and 0 bases from J, the gap between germline ends came to 12 bases. Germline values: CDR1 SGHVS, CDR2 FNYEAQ. The CDR3 spells CASSLAPAGTSGNTIYF. The DNA for the CDR3 is TGTGCCAGCAGCTTAGCGCCGGCGGGGACCTCTGGAAACACCATATATTTT.

This clone was detected once. The chain employs TRBV18 and TRBJ2-3; 8 bases line up with TRBD1. With V trimmed by 5 bases and J by 4 bases, 5 bases remained unmatched. CDR3 length equals 14 residues. CDR1 KGHSH and CDR2 LQKENI come from the germline V gene. The CDR3 DNA sequence: TGTGCCAGCTCAACGGACAGGGCCCCAGATACGCAGTATTTT. Its protein product is CASSTDRAPDTQYF.

This clone was picked up a small number of times. This sequence joins TRBV27 and TRBJ1-1; 7 bases agree with TRBD1. The CDR3 is made up of 13 amino acids. The ends lost 4 bases at V and 4 bases at J; junction bases unmatched: 3. The germline CDR1 and CDR2 sequences are MNHEY and SMNVEV (reference sequence). The CDR3 bases are TGTGCCAGCAGTTCTAACAGGGGCACTGAAGCTTTCTTT. Residues: CASSSNRGTEAFF.

V is TRBV5-1 and J is TRBJ1-2; D is ambiguous. Germline assignment: CDR1 SGHRS and CDR2 YFSETQ. The V and J ends lost 2 bases and 4 bases respectively, with 9 bases between them. The CDR3 is 13 amino acids. The CDR3 reads CASSFTSSYGYTF. For the CDR3, the DNA is TGCGCCAGCAGCTTTACAAGTTCCTATGGCTACACCTTC.

The rearrangement joins TRBV2 to TRBJ2-5; 10 nucleotides match TRBD2. Germline V gene data show CDR1 as SNHLY and CDR2 as FYNNEI. The CDR3 covers 15 residues. The J segment lost 1 base and the V segment lost 7 bases, leaving 6 bases of the junction unmatched. The CDR3 DNA follows: TGTGCCAGCACTCCGTTAGCGGGGGGCCAAGAGACCCAGTACTTC. It yields the protein CASTPLAGGQETQYF.

V is TRBV6-2 or TRBV6-3 and J is TRBJ1-1, with TRBD1 matching over 8 bases. Unmatched junction bases numbered 7, after V lost 6 bases and J lost 4 bases. CDR1 is MNHEY, CDR2 SVGEGT, per germline. This CDR3 contains 14 residues. The CDR3 DNA follows: TGTGCCAGCAGCCTACTTGGACAGGGCACTGAAGCTTTCTTT. Amino acid sequence: CASSLLGQGTEAFF.

CDR3 loop: CSASSGRSYEQYF. CDR3 nucleotide sequence: TGCAGTGCTAGTAGCGGCAGATCCTACGAGCAGTACTTC. The chain couples TRBV20-1 to TRBJ2-7; D may be TRBD2 (6 bases). V dropped 3 bases and J dropped 1 base, with 10 bases sitting between them. This CDR3 is built from 13 residues. Germline V gene lookup returns CDR1 DFQATT and CDR2 SNEGSKA (reference sequence).

The genes are TRBV6-5 and TRBJ1-6; possible D gene TRBD1, 5 bases. Germline V gives CDR1 MNHEY, CDR2 SVGAGI. CDR3 length equals 15 residues. The V end lost 4 bases, the J end lost 6 bases, and 13 bases lay between the germline ends. The DNA of the CDR3 is TGTGCCAGCAGTTTCGGAGGGGAATTTAATTCACCCCTCCACTTT. Encoded protein: CASSFGGEFNSPLHF.

The chain carries TRBV19 and TRBJ2-1; TRBD2 matches at 9 bases. The germline V gene has CDR1 LNHDA and CDR2 SQIVND (reference sequence). The CDR3 runs 15 residues. V was pared by 1 base and J by 6 bases, with 4 bases of the junction left unmatched. CDR3 protein: CASSIVAGGRNEQFF. CDR3 nucleotide sequence: TGTGCCAGTAGTATAGTTGCGGGGGGGCGCAATGAGCAGTTCTTC.

This clone was recorded once. The chain joins TRBV2 to TRBJ1-2; 10 bases fit TRBD1. The CDR3 runs 15 residues. The J segment lost 7 bases and the V segment lost 5 bases, leaving 10 bases of the junction unmatched. Germline loops: CDR1 SNHLY, CDR2 FYNNEI. The CDR3 region has the DNA TGTGCCAGCAGTACCACGTTCGGGACAGGGGCTGGCTACACCTTC. It encodes CASSTTFGTGAGYTF.

J is TRBJ2-7 and V is TRBV19; 9 nucleotides match TRBD2. CDR3 size: 13 residues. Germline lookup yields CDR1 LNHDA and CDR2 SQIVND (reference sequence). The V segment lost 9 bases and the J segment 5 bases; nucleotides outside the gene matches: 8. CDR3 sequence (DNA): TGTGCCAGCGGGCGGGGGGGCCCAGACGAGCAGTACTTC. This sequence encodes CASGRGGPDEQYF.

This chain connects TRBV19 to TRBJ2-7; 11 bases match TRBD1. This CDR3 is built from 15 residues. Germline CDR1 is LNHDA and CDR2 is SQIVND (reference sequence). J gave up 0 bases and V 7 bases, and 5 bases lay outside the gene matches. For the CDR3, the DNA is TGTGCCAGTACCACCGGGACAGGGGGCTCCTACGAGCAGTACTTC. Its translation is CASTTGTGGSYEQYF.

CDR3 in amino acids: CAISDQIEAFF. CDR3 sequence (DNA): TGTGCCATCAGTGACCAAATTGAAGCTTTCTTT. The rearrangement uses TRBV10-3 and TRBJ1-1, with D hard to call. Germline CDR1 is ENHRY and CDR2 is SYGVKD. The CDR3 spans 11 residues. Trimming removed 3 bases from V and 7 bases from J, with 6 bases in between.

Only a few counts were recorded for this clone. The chain carries TRBV5-8 and TRBJ1-5; D is unresolved. This CDR3 is built from 15 residues. The ends were cut back, 4 bases at V and 4 bases at J, with 15 bases in the middle. The V gene's germline CDR1 is SGHTS and CDR2 YDEGEE. CDR3 sequence reads: CASSGGFGWNQPQHF. CDR3 DNA: TGTGCCAGCAGCGGAGGGTTTGGATGGAATCAGCCCCAGCATTTT.

This chain links TRBV5-5 with TRBJ1-5; D is unresolved. V lost 0 bases and J 0 bases, leaving 10 bases between the germline ends. The CDR3 is made up of 16 amino acids. The germline gives CDR1 SGHKS, CDR2 YYEKEE (reference sequence). The CDR3 bases are TGTGCCAGCAGCTTGGACGGTACCGTTAGCAATCAGCCCCAGCATTTT. Translation: CASSLDGTVSNQPQHF.

This chain connects TRBV27 to TRBJ2-1, with D perhaps TRBD2 (6 bases). Germline V lookup: CDR1 MNHEY, CDR2 SMNVEV (reference sequence). The CDR3 totals 16 residues. The V end was cut by 9 bases, the J end by 2 bases, with 20 bases between. CDR3 protein: CASQSTRRGTYNEQFF. CDR3 nucleotides: TGTGCCAGTCAATCTACTAGGCGGGGAACCTACAATGAGCAGTTCTTC.

The J gene is TRBJ2-3, the V gene TRBV3-1 (or the pseudogene TRBV3-2); a possible D gene is TRBD1 (5 bases). This CDR3 is built from 18 residues. V was trimmed by 1 base and J by 0 bases, leaving 17 bases between them. Germline loops: CDR1 LGHDT, CDR2 YNNKEL (reference sequence). CDR3: CASSQVSPHRKSTDTQYF. In DNA, the CDR3 is TGTGCCAGCAGCCAAGTTTCCCCGCACAGGAAAAGCACAGATACGCAGTATTTT.

The rearrangement uses TRBV7-2 and TRBJ1-5; D unclear. From germline, CDR1 is SGHTA and CDR2 FQGNSA. This CDR3 has 16 amino acids. Trimming cost V 2 bases and J 0 bases, with 11 bases left between them. DNA for the CDR3: TGTGCCAGCAGCTTACAAGCAGGCTATAGCAATCAGCCCCAGCATTTT. Protein sequence: CASSLQAGYSNQPQHF.